This T cell receptor beta chain was observed in a study of post-analysis software for immune sequencing data. Findings and caveats of the study: Five TRBV segments appeared more often in patients than in controls, and TRBV5-6, TRBV5-1 and TRBV20-1 were among these.

Unique molecular identifiers featured in each of the TCR beta cDNA libraries. TCRdb re-called the PCR reads with MiXCR, one entry per CDR3 protein. This sample has approximately 690,000 distinct CDR3 sequences, with 55% to 60% found just once. V lost 4 bases and J 9 bases, leaving 13 bases between the germline ends. In germline, CDR1 is LGHDT, CDR2 YNNKEL (reference sequence). This CDR3 region has 13 residues. The sample holds one count of this clonotype. Antigen unknown. This sequence was found in a girl aged 2-15 years with multiple sclerosis. The sample comprised blood. The rearrangement joins TRBV3-1 to TRBJ2-4, with TRBD1 as a possible D gene (6 bases). CDR3 sequence: CASSRLEGGIQYF. DNA for the CDR3: TGTGCCAGCAGCCGGCTAGAAGGGGGCATTCAGTACTTC.